This TCR beta chain is drawn from a study of T cell responses to AZD1222 COVID-19 vaccine (dated by TCRdb to 2020 to 2022). Describing the broader study: AZD1222 recipients given second doses at about 4 weeks or at about 12 weeks were pooled, since spike-specific TCR depth and breadth were not found to differ between the two schedules. Trial participants were enrolled by age into 18-55, 56-69 and 70-plus year subgroups, with around 140, 26 and 57 TCR-sequenced participants respectively. A total of 230 to 250 trial participants underwent TCR sequencing, of whom 207 received two doses of AZD1222 and some 25 received two doses of the MenACWY control vaccine.

Broader findings and caveats from the paper: Because no day 14 peak-response samples were available, the repertoires could be characterized only after the peak T cell response. After two AZD1222 doses, spike-specific TCR breadth and depth were significantly higher than at day 0 and than in MenACWY recipients. Participants were mostly white British and included more females than males, and it was suggested by the authors that clonal diversity may have been underestimated. The whole spike protein was spanned by vaccine-associated CD4 TCRs, and dominant responses were seen in regions 160-218 and 743-854. Reportedly, close to half of the unique spike-specific TCRs recognized epitopes lying outside the regions that are mutated in the B.1.351 and B.1.1.7 variants. The 56-69-year group was small, and its depth increase did not reach significance, likely because of low power. Conclusions about previously exposed vaccinees are limited, since just a handful of AZD1222 recipients were seropositive for SARS-CoV-2 at baseline.

The sample's time point label, in plain terms: baseline before first vaccination. Vaccinee samples were obtained from the UK trials COV001 and COV002, which included a single-blind randomized controlled phase 2/3 trial of AZD1222 (ChAdOx1 nCoV-19) in healthy adults. Trial participant PBMC samples were collected at day 0 and day 28 after the second dose for TCRbeta chain sequencing. The CDR3 regions of human TCRbeta chains were analyzed by immunosequencing. The original pipeline was this. TCRs in the repertoires were compared against a reference library of SARS-CoV-2-specific TCRs that had been generated with the MIRA antigen-specificity platform. Breadth was defined as the fraction of unique TCRs that were SARS-CoV-2-associated, and depth was defined as the fraction of total T cells that were SARS-CoV-2-associated. Using the MIRA data, every spike-specific TCR was mapped to the spike region that the TCR reacted to and assigned to either a CD4 or a CD8 class. Log10-transformed breadth and depth values were compared by one-way ANOVA with Sidak's multiple comparisons tests. The immuneACCESS repertoire file appears here via TCRdb, limited to in-frame rearrangements. These files lack a portion of the clones; in checked studies, under half of the deficit traces to unresolved V genes, and the cause of the others is not known. Clonal size and the V and J genes are those of that table, whereas D and trimming came from the DNA. In this sample the table shows 68,000 or so clones, approximately 91% of which occur a single time. Less than 9% of the sample lies in the top ten.

This clone was seen only a few times. Its antigen is not yet known. Per-base qualities were not stored, and no clone one base away is much larger. The V and J ends are trimmed by 7 bases and 6 bases, leaving 8 bases between them. Via the germline V gene, CDR1 is SGHRS and CDR2 YFSETQ. Inclusive of the bounding cysteine and phenylalanine, the CDR3 is 11 residues long. Only the CDR3 region is kept as DNA, spanning 33 bases read in frame from base 1. The chain is made from TRBV5-1 and TRBJ2-1; too little of a D gene remains to name it. The TCR was taken from an adult in good health. Sequencing used peripheral blood, obtained on day 0 of AZD1222 vaccination. The CDR3 loop reads CASGQVNEQFF. The nucleotides are TGCGCCAGCGGGCAAGTCAATGAGCAGTTCTTC.